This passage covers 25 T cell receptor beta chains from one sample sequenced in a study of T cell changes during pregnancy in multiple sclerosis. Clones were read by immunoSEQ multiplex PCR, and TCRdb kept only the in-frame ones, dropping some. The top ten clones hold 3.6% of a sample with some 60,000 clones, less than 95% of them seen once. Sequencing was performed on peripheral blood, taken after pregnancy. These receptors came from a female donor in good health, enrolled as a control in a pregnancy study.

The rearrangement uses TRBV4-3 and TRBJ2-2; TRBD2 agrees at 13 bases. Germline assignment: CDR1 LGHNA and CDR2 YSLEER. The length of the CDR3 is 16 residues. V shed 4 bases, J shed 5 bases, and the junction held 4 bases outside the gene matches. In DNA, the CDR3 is TGCGCCAGCAGCCCGACGGGACTAGCGGGAACCGGGGAGCTGTTTTTT. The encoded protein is CASSPTGLAGTGELFF.

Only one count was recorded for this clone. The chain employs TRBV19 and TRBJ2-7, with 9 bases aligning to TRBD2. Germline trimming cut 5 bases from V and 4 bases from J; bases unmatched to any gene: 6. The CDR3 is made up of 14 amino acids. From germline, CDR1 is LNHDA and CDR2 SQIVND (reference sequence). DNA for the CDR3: TGTGCCAGTAGTGGGCGGGAGGGCCAATACGAGCAGTACTTC. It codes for CASSGREGQYEQYF.

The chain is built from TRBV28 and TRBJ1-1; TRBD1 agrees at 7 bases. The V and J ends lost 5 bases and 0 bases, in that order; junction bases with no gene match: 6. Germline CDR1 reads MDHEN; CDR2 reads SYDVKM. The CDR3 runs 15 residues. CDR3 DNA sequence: TGTGCCAGCAGTCCGGGACAGACACTGAACACTGAAGCTTTCTTT. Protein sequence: CASSPGQTLNTEAFF.

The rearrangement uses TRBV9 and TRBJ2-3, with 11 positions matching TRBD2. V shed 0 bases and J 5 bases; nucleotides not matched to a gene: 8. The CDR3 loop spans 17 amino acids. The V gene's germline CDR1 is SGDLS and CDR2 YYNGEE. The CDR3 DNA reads TGTGCCAGCAGCGTAGCGATAGCGGGAGGGCCCGAAGATACGCAGTATTTT. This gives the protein CASSVAIAGGPEDTQYF.

The CDR3 region has the DNA TGTGCCACCAGCAGCAGACAGGGGGTATTTGGAAACACCATATATTTT. Residues: CATSSRQGVFGNTIYF. The V gene is TRBV15, the J gene TRBJ1-3, with TRBD1 matching 9 bases. The CDR3 length is 16 residues. The germline V gene encodes CDR1 LNHNV and CDR2 YYDKDF (reference sequence). Unmatched junction bases numbered 6, after V lost 3 bases and J lost 3 bases.

CDR3 in amino acids: CSVDGGEDTQYF. DNA of the CDR3: TGCAGCGTTGACGGCGGAGAGGATACGCAGTATTTT. The rearrangement uses TRBV29-1 and TRBJ2-3, with D unresolved. Per germline, CDR1 SQVTM and CDR2 ANQGSEA. The CDR3 spans 12 residues. Trimming stripped 3 bases from V and 6 bases from J, with 10 bases between.

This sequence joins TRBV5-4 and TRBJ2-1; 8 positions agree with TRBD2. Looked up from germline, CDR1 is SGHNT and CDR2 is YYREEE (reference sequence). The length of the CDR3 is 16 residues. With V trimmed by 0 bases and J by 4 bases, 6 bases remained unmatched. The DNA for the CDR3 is TGTGCCAGCAGCTTGGGGCGGGAGGTACCTTACAATGAGCAGTTCTTC. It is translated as CASSLGREVPYNEQFF.

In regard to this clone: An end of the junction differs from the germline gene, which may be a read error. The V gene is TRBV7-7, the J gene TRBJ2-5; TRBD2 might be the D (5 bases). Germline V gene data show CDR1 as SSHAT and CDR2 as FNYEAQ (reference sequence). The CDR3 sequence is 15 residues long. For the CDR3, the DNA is TGTGCTAGCAGCCTTACTAGGGCCGAACAAGAGACCCAGTACTTC. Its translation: CASSLTRAEQETQYF.

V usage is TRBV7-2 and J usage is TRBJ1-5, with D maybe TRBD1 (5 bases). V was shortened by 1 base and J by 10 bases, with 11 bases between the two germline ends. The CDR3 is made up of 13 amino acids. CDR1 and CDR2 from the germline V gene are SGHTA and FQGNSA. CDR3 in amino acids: CASSLEMGQPQHF. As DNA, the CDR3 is TGTGCCAGCAGCTTAGAAATGGGGCAACCCCAGCATTTT.

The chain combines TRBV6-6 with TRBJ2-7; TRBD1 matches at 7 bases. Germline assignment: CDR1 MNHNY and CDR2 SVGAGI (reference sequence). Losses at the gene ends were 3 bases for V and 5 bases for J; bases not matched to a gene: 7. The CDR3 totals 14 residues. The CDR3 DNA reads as TGTGCCAGCAGTTATGGGGACAGAGGACACGAGCAGTACTTC. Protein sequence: CASSYGDRGHEQYF.

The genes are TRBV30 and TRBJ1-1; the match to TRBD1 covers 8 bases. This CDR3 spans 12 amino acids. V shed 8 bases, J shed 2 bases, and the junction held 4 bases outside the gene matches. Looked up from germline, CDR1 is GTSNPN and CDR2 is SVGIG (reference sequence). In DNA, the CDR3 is TGTGCCGGGACAGGCCCCAACACTGAAGCTTTCTTT. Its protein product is CAGTGPNTEAFF. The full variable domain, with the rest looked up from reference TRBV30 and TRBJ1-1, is SQTIHQWPATLVQPVGSPLSLECTVEGTSNPNLYWYRQAAGRGLQLLFYSVGIGQISSEVPQNLSASRPQDRQFILSSKKLLLSDSGFYLCAGTGPNTEAFFGQGTRLTVV.

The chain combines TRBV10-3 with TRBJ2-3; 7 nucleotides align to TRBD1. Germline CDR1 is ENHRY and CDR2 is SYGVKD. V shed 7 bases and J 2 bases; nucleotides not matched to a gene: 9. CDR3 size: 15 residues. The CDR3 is CAINPQGSPTDTQYF. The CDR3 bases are TGTGCCATCAATCCACAGGGGAGTCCCACAGATACGCAGTATTTT.

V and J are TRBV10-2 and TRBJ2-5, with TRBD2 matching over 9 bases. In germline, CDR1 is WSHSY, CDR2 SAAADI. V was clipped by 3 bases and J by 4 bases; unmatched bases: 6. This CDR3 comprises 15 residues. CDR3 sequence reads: CASSEGGRARETQYF. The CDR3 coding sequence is TGCGCCAGCAGTGAAGGCGGGAGGGCCAGAGAGACCCAGTACTTC.

CDR3 in amino acids: CASSLGGGLNQPQHF. DNA of the CDR3: TGTGCCAGCAGTTTAGGGGGGGGATTGAATCAGCCCCAGCATTTT. The rearrangement uses TRBV2 and TRBJ1-5; tentatively, D is TRBD1 (6 bases). Trimming pared 5 bases from V and 4 bases from J, leaving 15 bases between. The CDR3 is made up of 15 amino acids. Germline CDR1 is SNHLY and CDR2 is FYNNEI. The full variable domain, with the rest looked up from reference TRBV2 and TRBJ1-5, is EPEVTQTPSHQVTQMGQEVILRCVPISNHLYFYWYRQILGQKVEFLVSFYNNEISEKSEIFDDQFSVERPDGSNFTLKIRSTKLEDSAMYFCASSLGGGLNQPQHFGDGTRLSIL.

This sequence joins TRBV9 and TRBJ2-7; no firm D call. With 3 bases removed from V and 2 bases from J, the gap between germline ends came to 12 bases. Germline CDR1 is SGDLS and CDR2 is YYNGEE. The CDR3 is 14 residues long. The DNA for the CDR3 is TGTGCCAGCAGCGCTTCTGGTCTAGCCTACGAGCAGTACTTC. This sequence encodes CASSASGLAYEQYF.

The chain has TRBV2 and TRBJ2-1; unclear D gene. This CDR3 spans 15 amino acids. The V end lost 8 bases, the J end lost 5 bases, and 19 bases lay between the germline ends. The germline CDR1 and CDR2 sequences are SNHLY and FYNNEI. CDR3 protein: CASVNYQNHDNEQFF. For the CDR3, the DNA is TGTGCCAGCGTGAATTACCAGAACCACGACAATGAGCAGTTCTTC.

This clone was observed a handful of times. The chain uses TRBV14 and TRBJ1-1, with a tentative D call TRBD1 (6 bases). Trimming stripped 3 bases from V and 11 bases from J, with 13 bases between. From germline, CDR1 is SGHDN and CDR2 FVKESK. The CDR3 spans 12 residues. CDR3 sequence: CASSQMGARAFF. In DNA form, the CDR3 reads TGTGCCAGCAGCCAGATGGGGGCGCGGGCTTTCTTT.

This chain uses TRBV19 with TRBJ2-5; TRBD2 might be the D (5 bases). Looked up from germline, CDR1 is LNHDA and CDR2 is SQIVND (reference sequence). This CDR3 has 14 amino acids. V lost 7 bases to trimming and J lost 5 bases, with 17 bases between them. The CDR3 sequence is CASTGSSSWETQYF. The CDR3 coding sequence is TGTGCCAGTACGGGGTCGTCTAGCTGGGAGACCCAGTACTTC. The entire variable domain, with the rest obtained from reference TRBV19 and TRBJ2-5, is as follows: DGGITQSPKYLFRKEGQNVTLSCEQNLNHDAMYWYRQDPGQGLRLIYYSQIVNDFQKGDIAEGYSVSREKKESFPLTVTSAQKNPTAFYLCASTGSSSWETQYFGPGTRLLVL.

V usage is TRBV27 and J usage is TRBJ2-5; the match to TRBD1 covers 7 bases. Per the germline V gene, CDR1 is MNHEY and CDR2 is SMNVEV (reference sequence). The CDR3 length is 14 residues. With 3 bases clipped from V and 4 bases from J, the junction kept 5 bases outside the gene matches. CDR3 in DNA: TGTGCCAGCAGTTTCTATGACAGGGTAGAGACCCAGTACTTC. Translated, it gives CASSFYDRVETQYF.

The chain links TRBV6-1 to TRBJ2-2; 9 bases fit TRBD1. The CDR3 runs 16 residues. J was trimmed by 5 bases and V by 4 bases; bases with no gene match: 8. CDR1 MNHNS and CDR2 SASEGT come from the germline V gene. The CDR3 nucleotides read TGTGCCAGCAGTGCTGAGGACAGGGGAATAACCGGGGAGCTGTTTTTT. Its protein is CASSAEDRGITGELFF.

The CDR3 here is CASSRVAGSYNEQFF. The CDR3 nucleotides read TGTGCCAGCAGTAGAGTAGCGGGCTCCTACAATGAGCAGTTCTTC. The J gene is TRBJ2-1, the V gene TRBV27; 7 bases are a match to TRBD2. CDR3 size: 15 residues. With 5 bases clipped from V and 0 bases from J, the junction kept 4 bases outside the gene matches. The germline V gene encodes CDR1 MNHEY and CDR2 SMNVEV (reference sequence).

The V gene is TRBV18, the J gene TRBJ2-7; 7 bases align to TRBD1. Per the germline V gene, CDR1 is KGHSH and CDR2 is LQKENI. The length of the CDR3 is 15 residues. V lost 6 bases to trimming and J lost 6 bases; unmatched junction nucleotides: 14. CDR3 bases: TGTGCCAGCTCTCAACACGTCGACAGGGAAAGCGAGCAGTACTTC. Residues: CASSQHVDRESEQYF.

DNA of the CDR3: TGTGCCAGCAGTGATGGTGGCGGGAGGAACTCTAACTATGGCTACACCTTC. It specifies CASSDGGGRNSNYGYTF. The genes are TRBV6-1 and TRBJ1-2; D is undetermined. The CDR3 covers 17 residues. V lost 3 bases and J 0 bases, leaving 17 bases between the germline ends. The germline V gene has CDR1 MNHNS and CDR2 SASEGT.

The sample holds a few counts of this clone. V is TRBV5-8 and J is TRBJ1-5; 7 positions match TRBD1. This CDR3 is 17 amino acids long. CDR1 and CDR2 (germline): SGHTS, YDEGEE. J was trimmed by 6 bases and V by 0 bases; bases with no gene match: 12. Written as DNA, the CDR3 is TGTGCCAGCAGCTTGGGCCGTCGGCAGGGGGTAGTTCAGCCCCAGCATTTT. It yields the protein CASSLGRRQGVVQPQHF.

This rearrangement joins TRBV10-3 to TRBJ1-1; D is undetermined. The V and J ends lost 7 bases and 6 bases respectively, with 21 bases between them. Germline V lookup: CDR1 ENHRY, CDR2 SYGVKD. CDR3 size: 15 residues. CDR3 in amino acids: CAITTTLDTVAEAFF. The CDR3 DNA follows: TGTGCCATCACCACCACGTTAGACACCGTAGCTGAAGCTTTCTTT.